These 14 T cell receptor beta chains were sequenced from one sample in a study of blood T cell repertoires in COVID-19. Only in-frame clones appear in the TCRdb table, and some are missing; sequencing was by immunoSEQ multiplex PCR. The data show fewer than 300,000 clones, roughly 80% seen once. Sample: PBMCs or T cells enriched from blood (not recorded which). Receptors were obtained from a man in his forties who had been exposed to COVID-19.

The CDR3 region has the DNA TGTGCCAGCAGCTTACGTCCGGGAGAATCCTACGAGCAGTACTTC. This encodes CASSLRPGESYEQYF. The V gene is TRBV7-3, the J gene TRBJ2-7, with D maybe TRBD2 (6 bases). The CDR3 loop spans 15 amino acids. Between the trimmed V and J ends, which lost 2 bases and 1 base, there was a span of 12 bases. From germline, CDR1 is SGHTA and CDR2 FQGTGA.

This rearrangement joins TRBV9 to TRBJ2-2, with TRBD2 identical over 9 bases. V shed 3 bases, J shed 6 bases, and the junction held 9 bases outside the gene matches. Germline-derived CDR1 and CDR2 are SGDLS and YYNGEE. The length of the CDR3 is 16 residues. CDR3 in DNA: TGTGCCAGCAGCGAGCGGGCTAGCGGGAATGCCGGGGAGCTGTTTTTT. Translated, it gives CASSERASGNAGELFF.

The chain couples TRBV28 to TRBJ2-7; 8 bases map to TRBD1. The CDR3 runs to 15 residues. Germline loops: CDR1 MDHEN, CDR2 SYDVKM. V shed 2 bases and J 9 bases; nucleotides not matched to a gene: 12. This CDR3 is CASSLVDRGAEGQYF. The CDR3 DNA reads as TGTGCCAGCAGTTTAGTAGACAGGGGCGCTGAAGGGCAGTACTTC.

This clone was seen a few times. The CDR3 nucleotides read TGTGCCAGCAGCGGATCTAGCGGGAGGGCCGGCACCGGGGAGCTGTTTTTT. Its protein is CASSGSSGRAGTGELFF. J is TRBJ2-2 and V is TRBV9; TRBD2 matches 12 bases. With 3 bases clipped from V and 4 bases from J, the junction kept 7 bases outside the gene matches. Germline V gene sequence: CDR1 SGDLS, CDR2 YYNGEE. This CDR3 contains 17 residues.

The rearrangement uses TRBV4-2 and TRBJ1-2; perhaps TRBD1 as D (6 bases). V was clipped by 1 base and J by 8 bases, with 20 bases between them. The germline V gene encodes CDR1 LGHNA and CDR2 YNFKEQ. The CDR3 has 16 residues. The CDR3 sequence: CASSQVGFSGARGYTF. The CDR3, as DNA: TGTGCCAGCAGCCAAGTAGGCTTTTCAGGGGCTAGAGGCTACACCTTC.

Concerning this clone: Other DNA sequences from this sample encode an identical CDR3 as well. The chain uses TRBV19 and TRBJ2-3; D unclear. The length of the CDR3 is 11 residues. The V gene's germline CDR1 is LNHDA and CDR2 SQIVND (reference sequence). The V and J ends lost 3 bases and 5 bases respectively, with 3 bases between them. CDR3 sequence: CASSILDTQYF. The CDR3 DNA reads TGTGCCAGTAGTATCTTAGATACGCAGTATTTT.

The chain combines TRBV11-3 with TRBJ2-7, with D possibly matching TRBD1 (5 bases). Germline CDR1 reads SGHNT; CDR2 reads YENEEA. This CDR3 comprises 13 residues. Deletions cut 0 bases from V and 6 bases from J, with 9 bases between. DNA of the CDR3: TGTGCCAGCAGCTTAGAATTAGGGGTCGAGCAGTACTTC. This codes for CASSLELGVEQYF.

The rearrangement joins TRBV28 to TRBJ2-2; TRBD1 matches 12 bases. The CDR3 covers 16 residues. Losses at the gene ends were 8 bases for V and 7 bases for J; bases not matched to a gene: 11. The germline gives CDR1 MDHEN, CDR2 SYDVKM. CDR3 sequence: CASSSGTGGLHGELFF. DNA for the CDR3: TGTGCCAGCTCCTCCGGGACAGGGGGCCTCCACGGGGAGCTGTTTTTT. Looking up the rest from reference TRBV28 and TRBJ2-2 gives the full variable domain: DVKVTQSSRYLVKRTGEKVFLECVQDMDHENMFWYRQDPGLGLRLIYFSYDVKMKEKGDIPEGYSVSREKKERFSLILESASTNQTSMYLCASSSGTGGLHGELFFGEGSRLTVL.

The chain employs TRBV20-1 and TRBJ1-2; D is undetermined. The V end lost 3 bases, the J end lost 8 bases, and 22 bases lay between the germline ends. CDR1 DFQATT and CDR2 SNEGSKA come from the germline V gene (reference sequence). There are 15 residues in the CDR3. The CDR3 region is CSASSTTGKDGGYTF. CDR3 nucleotides: TGCAGTGCTAGTTCCACTACGGGTAAGGATGGCGGCTACACCTTC.

This rearrangement joins TRBV19 to TRBJ2-7; the D gene is possibly TRBD2 (6 bases). Germline V gene data show CDR1 as LNHDA and CDR2 as SQIVND (reference sequence). V was cut by 3 bases and J by 4 bases, with 13 bases left in between. The CDR3 consists of 14 residues. CDR3 sequence: CASSIGRPQYEQYF. In DNA, the CDR3 is TGTGCCAGTAGTATTGGGAGGCCGCAGTACGAGCAGTACTTC.

The chain links TRBV2 to TRBJ2-2; D is possibly TRBD2 (6 bases). The germline CDR1 and CDR2 sequences are SNHLY and FYNNEI. Trimming took off 7 bases at V and 1 base at J, with 7 bases between the two ends. This CDR3 has 13 residues. CDR3 region: CASKGGNTGELFF. CDR3 DNA: TGTGCCAGCAAGGGAGGGAACACCGGGGAGCTGTTTTTT.

The chain has TRBV5-8 and TRBJ2-1; D possibly corresponds to TRBD2 (6 bases). Trimming stripped 7 bases from V and 9 bases from J, with 20 bases between. The germline V gene encodes CDR1 SGHTS and CDR2 YDEGEE. CDR3 length: 14 amino acids. The CDR3 DNA follows: TGTGCCAGCTCTCAGGGACTCCGAACGGGTGAGCAGTTCTTC. Its translation is CASSQGLRTGEQFF.

V usage is TRBV6-5 and J usage is TRBJ1-5; a possible D gene is TRBD1 (6 bases). This CDR3 has 14 residues. CDR1 is MNHEY and CDR2 is SVGAGI in the germline V gene. Between the trimmed V and J ends, which lost 0 bases and 5 bases, there was a span of 8 bases. Here the CDR3 DNA reads TGTGCCAGCAGTTACTCTTCAGGGGATCAGCCCCAGCATTTT. As protein: CASSYSSGDQPQHF.

The chain has TRBV29-1 and TRBJ2-1, with 11 nucleotides matching TRBD2. The CDR3 loop spans 14 amino acids. Unmatched junction bases numbered 7, after V lost 6 bases and J lost 6 bases. Germline CDR1 and CDR2: SQVTM and ANQGSEA. CDR3 DNA sequence: TGCAGCGTACTACTAGCGGGAGCGGTCAATGAGCAGTTCTTC. It yields the protein CSVLLAGAVNEQFF.